This paragraph reports one T cell receptor beta chain. As yet, its antigen is unknown. The primer mix had 60 Vbeta and 13 Jbeta primers. Per the authors' pipeline: The count from a later analysis was some 81 million unique TCR beta chains, about 9.9 million of them shared. The assay was immunoSEQ multiplex PCR, and TCRdb's table has in-frame clones only and misses some. V, J and clone size are those of that table, while D and trimming were read from the DNA. This table has tens of thousands of clones, 60% to 85% appearing once. These data are taken from a study of cytomegalovirus exposure and HLA in healthy donors. The ends were cut back, 0 bases at V and 1 base at J, with 6 bases in the middle. Germline V CDR1 and CDR2: GTSNPN, SVGIG (reference sequence). This CDR3 has 13 amino acids. Study-wide points: Some V segments, TRBV6-2 and TRBV6-3 among them, were indistinguishable and were therefore excluded. The authors listed some 150 TCR beta chains as cytomegalovirus-associated. Prediction of most subjects' HLA-A and HLA-B alleles by TCR beta sequences was reportedly accurate.

Sequenced: PBMCs. The V call is TRBV30, the J call TRBJ1-1; perhaps TRBD1 as D (6 bases). The TCR sequence derives from a male donor in good health and CMV-seronegative. The CDR3 DNA reads TGTGCCTGGAGTGTGGGACAGAACACTGAAGCTTTCTTT. Protein: CAWSVGQNTEAFF.